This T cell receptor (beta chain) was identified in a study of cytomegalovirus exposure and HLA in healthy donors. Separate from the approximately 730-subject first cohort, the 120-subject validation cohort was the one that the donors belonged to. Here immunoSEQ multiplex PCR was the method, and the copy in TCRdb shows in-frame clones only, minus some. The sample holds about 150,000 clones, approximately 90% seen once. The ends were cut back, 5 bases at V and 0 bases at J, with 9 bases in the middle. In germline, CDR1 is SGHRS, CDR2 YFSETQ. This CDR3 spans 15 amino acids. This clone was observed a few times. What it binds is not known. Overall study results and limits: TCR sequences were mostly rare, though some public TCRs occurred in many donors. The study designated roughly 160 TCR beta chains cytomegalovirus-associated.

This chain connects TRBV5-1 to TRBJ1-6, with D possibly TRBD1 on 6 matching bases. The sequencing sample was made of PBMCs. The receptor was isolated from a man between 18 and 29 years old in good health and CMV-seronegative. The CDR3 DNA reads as TGCGCCAGCAGGGACAGCAGCTCCTATAATTCACCCCTCCACTTT. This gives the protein CASRDSSSYNSPLHF.